Included here is one T cell receptor beta chain sequence, with context. The sample is drawn from a study of blood T cells in healthy people across ages. Sample-barcoded 5' priming and a J-beta primer mix drove a second PCR of roughly 7 to 11 cycles. Every cDNA molecule bore a tag from a template-switch adaptor containing 12 random nucleotides. MiXCR, applied by TCRdb to the 5' RACE reads, yields one record per CDR3 protein. The table lists roughly 1 million distinct CDR3 sequences, around 25% of them singletons. V lost 5 bases to trimming and J lost 7 bases, with 18 bases between them. The CDR3 consists of 15 residues. Germline V gives CDR1 SGHAT, CDR2 FQNNGV. The same data also went into a second study, on T cells of mothers and their children.

This sequence was found in a girl aged 2-9 years in good health. Sequencing used blood. The V call is TRBV11-2, the J call TRBJ2-1, with D unclear. This CDR3 reads CASSLTTILENEQFF. As DNA, the CDR3 is TGTGCCAGCAGCCTAACCACGATCCTCGAAAATGAGCAGTTCTTC.